The 5 T cell receptor beta chains below come from one sample, sequenced in a study of T cell responses to AZD1222 COVID-19 vaccine. Sequenced by immunoSEQ multiplex PCR; TCRdb stores in-frame clones only, minus some. The sample includes around 160,000 clones, roughly four fifths of them seen just once. This specimen was peripheral blood, taken on day 0 of MenACWY control vaccination. The receptors stem from an adult in good health.

The rearrangement joins TRBV6-5 to TRBJ1-1; weak D call: TRBD1 (5 bases). V lost 7 bases, J lost 10 bases, and 22 bases lay in between. This CDR3 spans 14 amino acids. CDR1 and CDR2 from the germline V gene are MNHEY and SVGAGI. The CDR3 DNA sequence: TGTGCCAGCACCTCCAGGGCAGGGACGGATAGAGCTTTCTTT. Its protein is CASTSRAGTDRAFF.

This clone was observed a handful of times. The J gene is TRBJ1-5, the V gene TRBV6-5; 9 nucleotides match TRBD1. The CDR3 length is 15 residues. CDR1 and CDR2 (germline): MNHEY, SVGAGI. J gave up 6 bases and V 8 bases, and 11 bases lay outside the gene matches. The CDR3 region is CASGPYRGQGQPQHF. The CDR3 bases are TGTGCCAGCGGGCCCTACAGGGGGCAGGGTCAGCCCCAGCATTTT.

This chain uses TRBV5-6 with TRBJ1-4; tentatively, D is TRBD1 (6 bases). This CDR3 contains 15 residues. V gave up 3 bases and J gave up 8 bases, with 17 bases separating them. Germline V gene lookup returns CDR1 SGHDT and CDR2 YYEEEE. The CDR3 nucleotides are TGTGCCAGCAGCTCACAGGGACGGGGTTGGGAAAAACTGTTTTTT. Translation gives CASSSQGRGWEKLFF.

The chain joins TRBV2 to TRBJ1-1; D ambiguous. V gave up 6 bases and J gave up 1 base, with 9 bases separating them. CDR1 is SNHLY and CDR2 is FYNNEI in the germline V gene. This CDR3 has 13 residues. The CDR3 DNA is TGTGCCAGCAGGAGGAACTCGAACACTGAAGCTTTCTTT. This gives the protein CASRRNSNTEAFF. The full variable domain, completed using reference TRBV2 and TRBJ1-1, is EPEVTQTPSHQVTQMGQEVILRCVPISNHLYFYWYRQILGQKVEFLVSFYNNEISEKSEIFDDQFSVERPDGSNFTLKIRSTKLEDSAMYFCASRRNSNTEAFFGQGTRLTVV.

The chain carries TRBV5-4 and TRBJ2-1; D unclear. Germline values: CDR1 SGHNT, CDR2 YYREEE (reference sequence). Trimming stripped 4 bases from V and 4 bases from J, with 9 bases between. This CDR3 is 13 amino acids long. In DNA form, the CDR3 reads TGTGCCAGCAGCCTGGCGCTATACAATGAGCAGTTCTTC. This encodes CASSLALYNEQFF.